Given below is one T cell receptor (beta chain) in context. Trimming removed 6 bases from V and 7 bases from J, with 15 bases in between. The germline CDR1 and CDR2 sequences are SGHTA and FQGNSA. CDR3 length: 13 amino acids. Per the authors' pipeline: Amplification with reference gene primers provided the estimates of nucleated cell counts. Clones were read by immunoSEQ multiplex PCR, and TCRdb kept only the in-frame ones, dropping some. Clone size and the V and J calls come from that table; the DNA yielded D and trimming. This sample has approximately 70,000 clones, with approximately 85% found just once. These data belong to a study of blood T cell repertoires in COVID-19. Across the study: Material from acute and convalescent COVID-19 was sourced from the United States, Italy and Spain. T cells, B-cell-depleted T cells, or PBMCs supplied cDNA or gDNA.

The TCR comes from a woman of 80 years or more with active or convalescent COVID-19. The specimen sequenced was peripheral blood. The J gene is TRBJ1-1, the V gene TRBV7-2, with D perhaps TRBD1 (6 bases). The CDR3 sequence: CASSWLLQGEAFF. The CDR3 region has the DNA TGTGCCAGCAGTTGGCTCTTACAGGGTGAAGCTTTCTTT.